The 13 T cell receptor beta chains in this list originate from one sample, sequenced in a study of CD8+ T cells in alopecia areata. Separation of pooled cutaneous lymph node cells was by sorting with CD4, CD8alpha, NKG2D, NKG2ACE and other markers. cDNA reverse transcribed from extracted RNA served as the sequencing template. Produced via immunoSEQ multiplex PCR; TCRdb's table is partial and in-frame only. The repertoire shows about 270,000 clones, none seen only once; the top ten take 1.2%. Sequencing was performed on CD4+ T cells sorted from a lymph node. Receptors were obtained from a C3H/HeJ mouse with alopecia areata. Strain haplotype at MHC: H2-k.

Only a few counts were recorded for this clone. Gene names and germline refer to mouse. The CDR3 end is not reached by the read, which stops 4 residues before it; the germline J gene fills it in. The V gene is TRBV5, the J gene TRBJ2-3, with 13 bases fitting TRBD2. The CDR3 has 17 amino acids. The junction had 2 bases not matched to a gene; V was cut back by 1 base and J by 1 base. CDR1 is LGHNA and CDR2 is YNLKQL in the germline V gene (reference sequence). CDR3: CASSQGTGGAGAETLYF. The sequenced CDR3 bases are TGTGCCAGCAGCCAAGGGACTGGGGGGGCGGGTGCAGAA.

In the case of this clone: Mouse germline and gene names are used. The read stops 4 residues short of the end of the CDR3; the missing end is completed from the germline J gene. The chain links TRBV1 to TRBJ2-1, with a tentative D call TRBD2 (7 bases). Trimming left V 3 bases short and J 2 bases short, with 11 bases between. Germline values: CDR1 NSQYPW, CDR2 LRSPGD (reference sequence). The CDR3 runs to 15 residues. The CDR3 loop is CTCSAEGGDYAEQFF. The sequenced part of the CDR3 DNA is TGCACCTGCAGTGCGGAAGGGGGGGACTATGCT.

As for this clone: Germline and genes: mouse. The CDR3 end falls 4 residues outside the read, so it is completed with the germline J gene. The rearrangement links TRBV4 to TRBJ2-5; 10 positions match TRBD2. Germline CDR1 is LGHDT and CDR2 is YNNKQL (reference sequence). The CDR3 contains 13 residues. The part of the CDR3 DNA that was read is TGTGCCAGCAGCGGACTGGGGGTAGAC. Its translation is CASSGLGVD. The whole CDR3 sequence reads CASSGLGVDTQYF.

This clone was counted between two and nine times. Genes and germline come from the mouse. The CDR3 end lies 4 residues beyond the end of the read and is filled in from the germline J gene. The chain combines TRBV13-3 with TRBJ2-5, with 9 nucleotides matching TRBD2. This CDR3 comprises 15 residues. The germline CDR1 and CDR2 sequences are NNHDY and SYVADS. After removal of 5 bases from V and 1 base from J, the junction contained 5 bases not matched to a gene. The CDR3 is CASSRLGEDQDTQYF. The covered CDR3 bases are TGTGCCAGCAGCCGACTGGGGGAAGACCAAGAC.

On this clone itself: Gene names refer to mouse genes. CDR3: CASSLKNSYEQYF. Partial CDR3 DNA: TGTGCCAGCAGCCTAAAAAACTCCTAT. V usage is TRBV19 and J usage is TRBJ2-7; unclear D gene. The read ends 4 residues before the CDR3 terminus; that terminus is restored from the germline J gene. The V gene lost 5 bases and the J gene lost 0 bases, with 9 bases spanning the gap. The CDR3 runs 13 residues. The V gene's germline CDR1 is FNHDT and CDR2 SITEND (reference sequence).

This clone has a handful of counts. Mouse gene names apply. CDR3 bases read: TGTGCCAGCAGTCGGGACAGGGACGCCACA. Translated, it gives CASSRDRDAT. The entire CDR3 reads CASSRDRDATEVFF. The chain employs TRBV19 and TRBJ1-1; 9 bases are a match to TRBD1. The read comes to an end 4 residues before the CDR3 does, leaving the germline J gene to fill in the end. The J segment lost 4 bases and the V segment lost 4 bases, leaving 5 bases of the junction unmatched. This CDR3 comprises 14 residues. Germline V gives CDR1 FNHDT, CDR2 SITEND (reference sequence).

Only a few counts were recorded for this clone. These gene names are mouse names. The missing CDR3 end, 4 residues past where the read stops, is filled in from the germline J gene. Distinct nucleotide sequences in the sample also encode this CDR3. V and J are TRBV19 and TRBJ1-1; D gene ambiguous. This CDR3 has 13 residues. V was shortened by 2 bases and J by 1 base, with 6 bases between the two germline ends. Germline V gives CDR1 FNHDT, CDR2 SITEND (reference sequence). The sequenced part of the CDR3 DNA is TGTGCCAGCAGTATCCGCAGAAACACA. It encodes CASSIRRNT. The entire CDR3 is CASSIRRNTEVFF.

For this clone: A read error may explain this, as a much larger clone is one base away. The listed genes are named as in mouse. Read sequence stops 4 residues before the CDR3 end, and the germline J gene provides the missing end. The same CDR3 can be traced to other DNA sequences in this sample. V and J are TRBV13-2 and TRBJ1-2; no reliable D call. The CDR3 extends over 13 amino acids. Germline CDR1 reads NNHNN; CDR2 reads SYGAGS (reference sequence). V lost 2 bases and J 0 bases, leaving 5 bases between the germline ends. The CDR3 protein is CASGDRTNSDYTF. CDR3 DNA, as far as it was read: TGTGCCAGCGGTGACAGAACAAACTCC.

This clone was observed a few times. Gene names and germline refer to mouse. Read coverage stops 4 residues before the CDR3 terminus; the germline J gene supplies the remainder. This sample also contains other DNA sequences that code for the same CDR3. The chain combines TRBV31 with TRBJ2-2; 7 positions agree with TRBD1. Per the germline V gene, CDR1 is GKSSPN and CDR2 is SITVG. With V trimmed by 0 bases and J by 2 bases, 0 bases remained unmatched. The CDR3 is 14 amino acids. The CDR3: CAWSLTGNTGQLYF. Incomplete CDR3 DNA: TGTGCCTGGAGTCTGACAGGGAACACCGGG.

This clone was detected only a few times. Gene names and germline refer to mouse. With the read ending 4 residues before the CDR3 end, the germline J gene is used to fill in that end. Within the sample, other DNA sequences also encode this same CDR3. The chain carries TRBV5 and TRBJ2-5; TRBD2 aligns across 7 bases. Germline loops: CDR1 LGHNA, CDR2 YNLKQL (reference sequence). The CDR3 has 13 amino acids. The CDR3 loop reads CASSQAGGDTQYF. Incomplete CDR3 DNA: TGTGCCAGCAGCCAAGCTGGGGGAGAC.

About this clone itself: Mouse names are used for the genes. The read is 4 residues too short to cover the CDR3 end, so that end is filled in from the germline J gene. The chain is built from TRBV13-3 and TRBJ2-7; 11 nucleotides agree with TRBD2. The length of the CDR3 is 13 residues. Germline-derived CDR1 and CDR2 are NNHDY and SYVADS. The part of the CDR3 DNA that was read is TGTGCCAGCATAGGGACTGGGGGTGAT. Translation: CASIGTGGD. The whole CDR3 protein is CASIGTGGDEQYF.

This clone was seen a few times. Mouse gene names and germline throughout. The read is 4 residues too short to cover the CDR3 end, so that end is filled in from the germline J gene. The chain links TRBV13-1 to TRBJ2-3; D possibly corresponds to TRBD1 (5 bases). The CDR3 is 15 amino acids. Germline CDR1 reads NSHNY; CDR2 reads SYGAGN. V was trimmed by 0 bases and J by 0 bases, leaving 8 bases between them. The CDR3 DNA, read in part, is TGTGCCAGCAGTGATGGACAGAGGAGTGCAGAA. Translation gives CASSDGQRSAE. The full CDR3 sequence reads CASSDGQRSAETLYF.

This clone turned up a few times. Gene names are mouse gene names. The CDR3 end falls 4 residues outside the read, so it is completed with the germline J gene. V gene TRBV3 combines with J gene TRBJ2-2; 7 bases are a match to TRBD1. Per germline, CDR1 SNHLY and CDR2 FYNGKV (reference sequence). The CDR3 runs to 16 residues. With 6 bases clipped from V and 0 bases from J, the junction kept 7 bases outside the gene matches. Here the CDR3 reads CASRLQGPANTGQLYF. The CDR3 bases that were read are TGTGCCAGCAGACTACAGGGGCCAGCAAACACCGGG.